These 18 T cell receptor beta chains were all obtained from the same sample, sequenced in a study of shared clonotypes between healthy human individuals. This table comes from immunoSEQ multiplex PCR, and its TCRdb copy is limited to in-frame clones, with some not included. The sample contains around 1,100,000 clones, around 77% of which appear only once. What was sequenced was memory CD4+ T cells from PBMCs. Stated subset: CD45RA-negative fraction. Receptors were obtained from a man aged 18-30 years in good health. Some clones in this sample may be carry-over from other donors' samples.

The chain links TRBV28 to TRBJ2-2; TRBD2 might be the D (5 bases). This CDR3 comprises 12 residues. Between the trimmed V and J ends, which lost 6 bases and 6 bases, there was a span of 8 bases. Germline V gene data show CDR1 as MDHEN and CDR2 as SYDVKM. In nucleotides, the CDR3 is TGTGCCAGCAGGCGGGCCGCCGGGGAGCTGTTTTTT. It yields the protein CASRRAAGELFF.

The chain is built from TRBV27 and TRBJ1-4; 8 bases map to TRBD1. This CDR3 spans 18 amino acids. CDR1 MNHEY and CDR2 SMNVEV come from the germline V gene (reference sequence). With V trimmed by 5 bases and J by 4 bases, 15 bases remained unmatched. In nucleotides, the CDR3 is TGTGCCAGCAGTATAACAGTCCCGGGACAGGCTCGTAATGAAAAACTGTTTTTT. This codes for CASSITVPGQARNEKLFF.

The chain links TRBV21-1 to TRBJ2-7; the DNA was not used to check the table's D call, TRBD1. TRBV21-1 is designated a pseudogene. The CDR3 runs 16 residues. CDR3 sequence reads: CASSNSLEGQTCEQYF. For the CDR3, the DNA is TGTGCCAGCAGCAATTCTCTTGAGGGACAGACGTGCGAGCAGTACTTC.

This rearrangement joins TRBV4-2 to TRBJ2-1; D tentatively reads TRBD1 or TRBD2 (5 bases each). Trimming pared 4 bases from V and 5 bases from J, leaving 12 bases between. Looked up from germline, CDR1 is LGHNA and CDR2 is YNFKEQ. The CDR3 spans 14 residues. CDR3 sequence reads: CASSRDRNDNEQFF. In nucleotides, the CDR3 is TGTGCCAGCAGCCGGGACCGAAACGACAATGAGCAGTTCTTC.

This clone appeared a few times. V gene TRBV5-1 combines with J gene TRBJ1-1, with D possibly TRBD1 on 6 matching bases. Trimming left V 6 bases short and J 0 bases short, with 12 bases between. Per germline, CDR1 SGHRS and CDR2 YFSETQ. There are 14 residues in the CDR3. CDR3 residues: CASNREGLNTEAFF. The CDR3 DNA sequence: TGCGCCAGCAACAGGGAGGGACTGAACACTGAAGCTTTCTTT.

The chain combines TRBV28 with TRBJ1-2, with TRBD1 matching over 7 bases. V was pared by 5 bases and J by 5 bases, with 20 bases of the junction left unmatched. Germline CDR1 reads MDHEN; CDR2 reads SYDVKM. This CDR3 has 18 amino acids. This CDR3 reads CASSRGRRGGKGAYGYTF. CDR3 in DNA: TGTGCCAGCAGTCGCGGACGTCGAGGGGGCAAGGGGGCATATGGCTACACCTTC.

This chain joins TRBV6-4 and TRBJ2-1, with D perhaps matching TRBD2 (5 bases). Trimming shortened V by 2 bases and J by 4 bases, and 15 bases separated the two germline ends. The CDR3 consists of 16 residues. Germline CDR1 is MRHNA and CDR2 is SNTAGT. The DNA for the CDR3 is TGTGCCAGCAGTGACGGCTACCGGGGAACTTACAATGAGCAGTTCTTC. Its translation is CASSDGYRGTYNEQFF.

This rearrangement joins TRBV6-5 to TRBJ1-2, with 7 bases aligning to TRBD1. This CDR3 is 14 amino acids long. Unmatched junction bases numbered 7, after V lost 5 bases and J lost 4 bases. CDR1 is MNHEY and CDR2 is SVGAGI in the germline V gene. CDR3 bases: TGTGCCAGCAGTCGCGACAGGGAACCCTATGGCTACACCTTC. This translates into CASSRDREPYGYTF.

V gene TRBV30 combines with J gene TRBJ2-5; 7 bases are a match to TRBD1. The J call may be incorrect, as the DNA end agrees better with TRBJ2-7. The V gene's germline CDR1 is GTSNPN and CDR2 SVGIG (reference sequence). The CDR3 covers 12 residues. This chain's CDR3 is CAWSINRGEQYF. CDR3 DNA sequence: TGTGCCTGGAGTATTAACAGGGGCGAGCAGTACTTC.

V and J are TRBV5-1 and TRBJ2-7; TRBD2 is a possible D gene (6 bases). The V end lost 2 bases, the J end lost 3 bases, and 15 bases lay between the germline ends. The CDR3 extends over 15 amino acids. Germline V CDR1 and CDR2: SGHRS, YFSETQ. CDR3 loop: CASSLVGSWDYEQYF. The CDR3 DNA sequence: TGCGCCAGCAGCTTAGTCGGGAGTTGGGACTACGAGCAGTACTTC.

The V gene is TRBV7-9, the J gene TRBJ1-1; D is undetermined. This CDR3 has 13 amino acids. Germline CDR1 SEHNR, CDR2 FQNEAQ (reference sequence). Trimming pared 3 bases from V and 6 bases from J, leaving 11 bases between. The CDR3 DNA reads TGTGCCAGCAGCTTTTACGGCAACGCTGAAGCTTTCTTT. As protein: CASSFYGNAEAFF.

The chain couples TRBV5-1 to TRBJ1-1; the match to TRBD1 covers 11 bases. The CDR3 totals 13 residues. V lost 8 bases to trimming and J lost 6 bases; unmatched junction nucleotides: 6. Germline V gene data show CDR1 as SGHRS and CDR2 as YFSETQ. As DNA, the CDR3 is TGCGCCAGTTTACAGGGACAGGGGGCTGAAGCTTTCTTT. This sequence encodes CASLQGQGAEAFF.

Only one count was recorded for this clone. Other DNA sequences from this sample encode an identical CDR3 as well. This chain links TRBV9 with TRBJ2-1, with D tentatively TRBD1 (5 bases). CDR1 and CDR2 (germline): SGDLS, YYNGEE. This CDR3 has 12 amino acids. V shed 0 bases and J shed 7 bases, with 5 bases lying between them. DNA of the CDR3: TGTGCCAGCAGCGTAGCAGGGAATGAGCAGTTCTTC. Protein sequence: CASSVAGNEQFF. The full variable domain, with the rest looked up from reference TRBV9 and TRBJ2-1, is DSGVTQTPKHLITATGQRVTLRCSPRSGDLSVYWYQQSLDQGLQFLIQYYNGEERAKGNILERFSAQQFPDLHSELNLSSLELGDSALYFCASSVAGNEQFFGPGTRLTVL.

Written as DNA, the CDR3 is TGCGCCAGCAGCTCCGGCGCGGGTGGCCCTGAAGCTTTCTTT. As protein: CASSSGAGGPEAFF. The chain combines TRBV5-1 with TRBJ1-1; D ambiguous. CDR3 length: 14 amino acids. Germline assignment: CDR1 SGHRS and CDR2 YFSETQ. V lost 3 bases and J 6 bases, leaving 15 bases between the germline ends.

Here the CDR3 reads CASTTFAGQSRTDTQYF. Written as DNA, the CDR3 is TGTGCCAGCACCACATTCGCGGGACAGAGCCGCACAGATACGCAGTATTTT. The V and J genes are TRBV5-4 and TRBJ2-3; D is perhaps TRBD1 (7 bases). Germline V gene lookup returns CDR1 SGHNT and CDR2 YYREEE (reference sequence). The V end was cut by 6 bases, the J end by 1 base, with 21 bases between. The CDR3 spans 17 residues.

A word on this clone: Given a much more abundant clone one base away, this may be a read error. Additional DNA sequences in this sample encode the identical CDR3. The CDR3 loop reads CASSLGDTQYF. CDR3 DNA: TGTGCCAGCAGCTTAGGGGATACGCAGTATTTT. V gene TRBV11-2 combines with J gene TRBJ2-3, with D unresolved. Trimming shortened V by 1 base and J by 6 bases, and 2 bases separated the two germline ends. The CDR3 sequence is 11 residues long. CDR1 is SGHAT and CDR2 is FQNNGV in the germline V gene.

As to this clone: Additional DNA sequences in this sample encode the identical CDR3. The rearrangement joins TRBV9 to TRBJ1-1; D is unresolved. V shed 0 bases and J shed 0 bases, with 3 bases lying between them. The CDR3 has 13 residues. Looked up from germline, CDR1 is SGDLS and CDR2 is YYNGEE. This chain's CDR3 is CASSVGMNTEAFF. As DNA, the CDR3 is TGTGCCAGCAGCGTAGGGATGAACACTGAAGCTTTCTTT.

This chain uses TRBV18 with TRBJ2-7; 8 nucleotides line up with TRBD1. The germline V gene has CDR1 KGHSH and CDR2 LQKENI. There are 15 residues in the CDR3. Germline trimming cut 2 bases from V and 4 bases from J; bases unmatched to any gene: 7. This CDR3 is CASSPIQGEGYEQYF. Written as DNA, the CDR3 is TGTGCCAGCTCACCAATACAGGGGGAAGGTTACGAGCAGTACTTC.